Following are 5 T cell receptor beta chains from one sample sequenced in a study of blood T cell repertoires in COVID-19. Only in-frame clones appear in the TCRdb table, and some are missing; sequencing was by immunoSEQ multiplex PCR. The sample holds about 360,000 clones, 75% to 90% seen once. The sequenced material came from peripheral blood. The source is an older woman with COVID-19, enrolled during active disease.

This chain uses TRBV7-8 with TRBJ2-3, with no clear D. CDR1 is SGHVS, CDR2 FQNEAQ, per germline. The CDR3 consists of 15 residues. The V gene lost 4 bases and the J gene lost 0 bases, with 11 bases spanning the gap. The CDR3, as DNA: TGTGCCAGCAGCTCCACACTATTTAGCACAGATACGCAGTATTTT. Translation: CASSSTLFSTDTQYF.

This clone was counted a single time. The chain links TRBV6-5 to TRBJ2-5, with 8 bases that match TRBD1. In germline, CDR1 is MNHEY, CDR2 SVGAGI. Losses at the gene ends were 6 bases for V and 4 bases for J; bases not matched to a gene: 4. This CDR3 comprises 13 residues. DNA for the CDR3: TGTGCCAGCAGCAGGGGGCGCCGAGAGACCCAGTACTTC. Its protein is CASSRGRRETQYF.

The DNA for the CDR3 is TGCAGTGCTAGTCGACAGGGGGCGTACACCGGGGAGCTGTTTTTT. Translation gives CSASRQGAYTGELFF. The chain is built from TRBV20-1 and TRBJ2-2; 10 bases are a match to TRBD1. Germline CDR1 and CDR2: DFQATT and SNEGSKA (reference sequence). V was clipped by 3 bases and J by 3 bases; unmatched bases: 4. The CDR3 loop spans 15 amino acids.

V gene TRBV19 combines with J gene TRBJ2-1, with 10 bases lining up with TRBD2. The germline V gene has CDR1 LNHDA and CDR2 SQIVND (reference sequence). Losses at the gene ends were 4 bases for V and 10 bases for J; bases not matched to a gene: 19. The CDR3 consists of 18 residues. The CDR3 DNA reads TGTGCCAGTAGTACCCGACTAGCGGGTGAACCGGGTAGGGGCGAGCAGTTCTTC. Amino acids: CASSTRLAGEPGRGEQFF. Using reference TRBV19 and TRBJ2-1 for the parts outside the CDR3, the full variable domain is DGGITQSPKYLFRKEGQNVTLSCEQNLNHDAMYWYRQDPGQGLRLIYYSQIVNDFQKGDIAEGYSVSREKKESFPLTVTSAQKNPTAFYLCASSTRLAGEPGRGEQFFGPGTRLTVL.

The gene calls are TRBV5-8 and TRBJ1-1; tentative D call: TRBD1 (5 bases). Germline loops: CDR1 SGHTS, CDR2 YDEGEE. This CDR3 region has 15 residues. The ends were cut back, 0 bases at V and 5 bases at J, with 14 bases in the middle. The CDR3 spells CASSLGIDRRTEAFF. Here the CDR3 DNA reads TGTGCCAGCAGCTTGGGAATCGACAGACGGACTGAAGCTTTCTTT.